Listed below are T cell receptor beta chains from one sample, sequenced in a study of shared clonotypes between healthy human individuals. Measured with immunoSEQ multiplex PCR; TCRdb has only the in-frame clones, and not every one. The repertoire holds roughly 2,000,000 clones, with about 94% as singletons. Sample: naive CD8+ T cells from PBMCs. The receptors were sampled from a young man in good health. Some clones in this sample may be carry-over from other donors' samples. Both conserved end residues are part of each CDR3. Clone size is stated in some rows and not others, as once, few, many or a class when expanded.

j_call clone_size v_call cdr3_aa
TRBJ1-1 - TRBV7-9 CASRAGQGNTEAFF
TRBJ2-3 once TRBV5-4 CASSLIAGVSDTQYF
TRBJ1-4 - TRBV28 CASSDTGVISAEEKLFF
TRBJ2-7 once TRBV9 CASSGRDGSYEQYF
TRBJ2-7 once TRBV11-2 CASSFLEAYEQYF
TRBJ2-7 - TRBV5-4 CASSLDVLIDNEQYF
TRBJ1-2 - TRBV19 CASLGGAYGYTF
TRBJ1-2 - TRBV19 CASSVRQGRDGYTF
TRBJ1-2 - TRBV19 CASSKTRNRGRDGYTF
TRBJ2-3 - TRBV10-2 CASSERTVRAQYF
TRBJ1-1 - TRBV10-3 CAISESAGGMNTEAFF
TRBJ1-4 - TRBV13 CASSQRDNNEKLFF
- once TRBV10-3 CAIRISSSYEQYF
TRBJ2-7 - TRBV27 CASSPGTGPVDEQYF
TRBJ1-2 - TRBV29-1 CSVEVRTGGDEGYTF
TRBJ2-3 - TRBV15 CATIQKDTQYF
TRBJ1-5 - TRBV29-1 CSVKDGSNQPQHF
TRBJ2-7 - TRBV6-5 CASSYGEGAYEQYF
TRBJ2-3 - TRBV5-4 CASSQTAGGLETDTQYF
TRBJ1-5 - TRBV7-6 CASSLSGNRRGQPQHF
TRBJ2-3 - TRBV6-1 CASGGTFSDTQYF
TRBJ1-1 - TRBV2 CASSDHWGTEAFF
TRBJ2-5 - TRBV27 CASQDRGPGETQYF
TRBJ2-1 - TRBV15 CATSQDLLAEQFF
TRBJ2-2 - TRBV28 CASSLIGQGRTGELFF
TRBJ2-7 - TRBV9 CASSNGGQGYEQYF
TRBJ1-3 - TRBV7-6 CASSLAGIRSGNTIYF
TRBJ2-2 - TRBV29-1 CSVETATGELFF
TRBJ2-7 - TRBV14 CASKRSDGYEQYF
TRBJ1-5 - TRBV10-2 CASNLQGPWSNQPQHF
TRBJ2-1 - TRBV7-2 CASSLAGQGNNEQFF
TRBJ1-2 once TRBV6-4 CASSATSGGYGYTF
TRBJ2-7 few TRBV7-9 CASSWSTAYEQYF
TRBJ2-1 - TRBV27 CASSLMTYNEQFF
TRBJ2-1 once TRBV29-1 CSVVSGNEQFF
TRBJ1-2 - TRBV6-1 CASSPGGEGYGYTF
TRBJ2-7 once TRBV29-1 CSVEGLAGGYEQYF
TRBJ2-1 - TRBV2 CASSGTGGRSEQFF
TRBJ1-5 - TRBV28 CASTLSGQPQHF
TRBJ2-3 - TRBV28 CASSGYIGRSDTQYF
TRBJ2-1 - TRBV11-2 CASSPLLGDLYNEQFF
TRBJ2-7 - TRBV25-1 CASSEGFEQYF
TRBJ1-1 - TRBV9 CASSVMPGQNTEAFF
TRBJ2-7 - TRBV6-5 CASSETGGPYEQYF
TRBJ2-7 - TRBV7-9 CASSLATGVPYEQYF
TRBJ2-7 - TRBV6-6 CASFGGGRAAYEQYF